Following are 24 T cell receptor beta chains from one sample sequenced in a study of regulatory T cells in long-lasting Graves disease. Time point specified: newly diagnosed GD, antithyroid drugs for less than 3 months. Construction of the TCR library relied on RNA isolated from PBMCs. The TCR beta library used iRepertoire HTBI primers with Arm-PCR amplification of CDR3. Via MiXCR, TCRdb re-called the multiplex PCR reads, giving one row per CDR3 protein. Among around 330,000 distinct CDR3 sequences, 18% were seen once, and the ten largest hold approximately 35%. This sample comprised peripheral blood mononuclear cells (PBMCs), obtained at new diagnosis, from a patient treated with antithyroid drugs. The origin of the receptors is a female donor with Graves disease.

This clonotype was recorded many times. The J gene is TRBJ1-5, the V gene TRBV12-3 or TRBV12-4, with D perhaps matching TRBD1 (6 bases). The CDR3 consists of 15 residues. Trimming shortened V by 0 bases and J by 0 bases, and 6 bases separated the two germline ends. The CDR3 DNA sequence: TGTGCCAGCAGTTTAGCACAGGGTAGCAATCAGCCCCAGCATTTT. Translated, it gives CASSLAQGSNQPQHF.

This clonotype came up many times. The V call is TRBV6-5, the J call TRBJ1-5, with unresolved D. The CDR3 is made up of 15 amino acids. The germline gives CDR1 MNHEY, CDR2 SVGAGI. V was trimmed by 0 bases and J by 4 bases, leaving 10 bases between them. In nucleotides, the CDR3 is TGTGCCAGCAGTTACTCGAAATCTATAAATCAGCCCCAGCATTTT. It is translated as CASSYSKSINQPQHF.

The chain employs TRBV20-1 and TRBJ2-7; 7 positions match TRBD2. The CDR3 runs 12 residues. Germline CDR1 and CDR2: DFQATT and SNEGSKA (reference sequence). Trimming removed 2 bases from V and 6 bases from J; junction bases left unmatched: 4. The DNA of the CDR3 is TGCAGTGCTAGACGGGGGGTTGGCGAGCAGTACTTC. Translation gives CSARRGVGEQYF.

The rearrangement uses TRBV6-2 or TRBV6-3 and TRBJ1-1; D perhaps matches TRBD1 (5 bases). The CDR3 covers 13 residues. V was clipped by 8 bases and J by 9 bases, with 19 bases between them. Germline V gene sequence: CDR1 MNHEY, CDR2 SVGEGT. The CDR3 here is CASAFGQGNKAFF. CDR3 coding DNA: TGTGCCAGCGCCTTCGGGCAGGGTAATAAAGCTTTCTTT.

This clonotype was seen at least ten times. The chain employs TRBV27 and TRBJ2-7; D remains unclear. CDR3 size: 13 residues. The V end was cut by 5 bases, the J end by 5 bases, with 13 bases between. Germline-derived CDR1 and CDR2 are MNHEY and SMNVEV (reference sequence). As DNA, the CDR3 is TGTGCCAGCAGTAAACAGATTTCCGACGAGCAGTACTTC. Its protein is CASSKQISDEQYF.

This clonotype was recorded at least ten times. The chain employs TRBV27 and TRBJ1-5, with 9 nucleotides matching TRBD1. The CDR3 totals 18 residues. With 2 bases clipped from V and 2 bases from J, the junction kept 10 bases outside the gene matches. In germline, CDR1 is MNHEY, CDR2 SMNVEV (reference sequence). The CDR3 region has the DNA TGTGCCAGCAGTTTAAGGGGACAGGGACGATTTGGCAATCAGCCCCAGCATTTT. Translation: CASSLRGQGRFGNQPQHF.

The chain carries TRBV2 and TRBJ2-1; D might be TRBD2 (5 bases). CDR3 length equals 17 residues. V lost 6 bases to trimming and J lost 7 bases, with 25 bases between them. Germline assignment: CDR1 SNHLY and CDR2 FYNNEI. The CDR3 DNA follows: TGTGCCAGCAGCCAAATTTTTAGTGGAGGAGTGGCGAATGAGCAGTTCTTC. Encoded protein: CASSQIFSGGVANEQFF.

This clonotype was detected ten times or more. The J gene is TRBJ2-2, the V gene TRBV9; D perhaps matches TRBD2 (6 bases). The CDR3 spans 14 residues. The germline V gene has CDR1 SGDLS and CDR2 YYNGEE. V lost 7 bases and J 4 bases, leaving 14 bases between the germline ends. The CDR3 coding sequence is TGTGCCAGCGGGGGGACTGCGAGCACCGGGGAGCTGTTTTTT. Its protein is CASGGTASTGELFF.

This clonotype was counted ten times or more. The rearrangement uses TRBV16 and TRBJ2-6; TRBD2 is a possible D gene (5 bases). Between the trimmed V and J ends, which lost 4 bases and 1 base, there was a span of 17 bases. The CDR3 is 18 amino acids. Germline loops: CDR1 KGHSY, CDR2 FQNENV. The CDR3 nucleotides read TGTGCCAGCAGCCCAAATTCAGGACTGGTTTCTGGGGCCAACGTCCTGACTTTC. Its protein is CASSPNSGLVSGANVLTF. The full variable domain, its missing parts supplied by reference TRBV16 and TRBJ2-6, is GEEVAQTPKHLVRGEGQKAKLYCAPIKGHSYVFWYQQVLKNEFKFLISFQNENVFDETGMPKERFSAKCLPNSPCSLEIQATKLEDSAVYFCASSPNSGLVSGANVLTFGAGSRLTVL.

This clonotype appeared a few times. The V and J genes are TRBV9 and TRBJ2-1; 7 bases agree with TRBD2. The germline V gene has CDR1 SGDLS and CDR2 YYNGEE. The length of the CDR3 is 15 residues. The trim removed 4 bases at V and 10 bases at J, leaving 14 bases unmatched. The CDR3 DNA reads TGTGCCAGCAGCTTAGGGGAAGCGGGGAATAGGGAGCAGTTCTTC. Translated, it gives CASSLGEAGNREQFF.

This clonotype was counted many times. V and J are TRBV6-2 or TRBV6-3 and TRBJ2-7, with D possibly being TRBD1 or TRBD2 (5 bases each). This CDR3 is 12 amino acids long. V dropped 7 bases and J dropped 2 bases, with 9 bases sitting between them. Germline CDR1 and CDR2: MNHEY and SVGEGT. The chain's CDR3 is CASTEGTYEQYF. The CDR3 DNA follows: TGTGCCAGCACCGAGGGGACCTACGAGCAGTACTTC.

This clonotype was picked up many times. The chain has TRBV3-1 and TRBJ2-1; D is uncertain. Germline V gives CDR1 LGHDT, CDR2 YNNKEL (reference sequence). This CDR3 is 13 amino acids long. The V gene lost 3 bases and the J gene lost 1 base, with 4 bases spanning the gap. The CDR3 sequence is CASSHSSYNEQFF. CDR3 nucleotide sequence: TGTGCCAGCAGCCATTCGTCCTACAATGAGCAGTTCTTC.

The sample holds many counts of this clonotype. The V and J genes are TRBV12-3 or TRBV12-4 and TRBJ1-3, with TRBD1 matching over 9 bases. The CDR3 consists of 16 residues. V gave up 4 bases and J gave up 0 bases; unmatched junction bases: 4. CDR3 sequence reads: CASSYGTGSSGNTIYF. Here the CDR3 DNA reads TGTGCCAGCAGTTACGGGACAGGGAGCTCTGGAAACACCATATATTTT.

This clonotype was observed at least ten times. The chain combines TRBV9 with TRBJ2-1; 9 nucleotides align to TRBD2. With 2 bases clipped from V and 4 bases from J, the junction kept 10 bases outside the gene matches. Germline CDR1 is SGDLS and CDR2 is YYNGEE. This CDR3 is built from 17 residues. The CDR3 nucleotides are TGTGCCAGCAGCGTCTCGGCGGGAGGGCCATTATACAATGAGCAGTTCTTC. This sequence encodes CASSVSAGGPLYNEQFF.

The V and J genes are TRBV18 and TRBJ1-4, with D possibly TRBD1 on 6 matching bases. CDR3 length equals 16 residues. V lost 5 bases and J lost 0, with 13 bases in between. Germline V gene lookup returns CDR1 KGHSH and CDR2 LQKENI. DNA of the CDR3: TGTGCCAGCTCAGCGGACAGACCTGCAACTAATGAAAAACTGTTTTTT. This gives the protein CASSADRPATNEKLFF.

This clonotype showed up just a few times. The chain carries TRBV7-6 and TRBJ2-1; 9 bases align to TRBD2. The germline V gene has CDR1 SGHVS and CDR2 FNYEAQ. Trimming at V came to 1 base and at J to 4 bases, leaving 5 bases not matched to a gene. This CDR3 has 16 residues. CDR3: CASSLGGLAAYNEQFF. The CDR3 DNA follows: TGTGCCAGCAGCTTAGGGGGACTAGCAGCGTACAATGAGCAGTTCTTC.

The genes are TRBV5-6 and TRBJ2-7; 7 bases map to TRBD1. V lost 7 bases and J lost 6; bases outside the gene matches: 13. The CDR3 totals 14 residues. The germline V gene has CDR1 SGHDT and CDR2 YYEEEE. The CDR3 reads CASVLGDSLSEQYF. The CDR3 DNA follows: TGTGCCAGCGTGCTCGGGGACAGTCTCTCCGAGCAGTACTTC.

The V and J genes are TRBV11-1 and TRBJ1-1; perhaps TRBD1 as D (6 bases). The CDR3 extends over 14 amino acids. CDR1 SGHAT and CDR2 FQDESV come from the germline V gene (reference sequence). The V end lost 11 bases, the J end lost 5 bases, and 21 bases lay between the germline ends. The CDR3 region is CASQLGARGTEAFF. The CDR3 bases are TGTGCCTCTCAGCTGGGGGCGAGGGGGACTGAAGCTTTCTTT.

This clonotype appeared a few times. The chain couples TRBV9 to TRBJ2-3; tentative D call: TRBD2 (6 bases). The CDR3 has 16 residues. Trimming stripped 0 bases from V and 0 bases from J, with 11 bases between. Germline V gene data show CDR1 as SGDLS and CDR2 as YYNGEE. Written as DNA, the CDR3 is TGTGCCAGCAGCGTAGCCCGGGGGTCCAGCACAGATACGCAGTATTTT. Residues: CASSVARGSSTDTQYF.

This clonotype was seen repeatedly, ten times or more. The chain links TRBV11-2 to TRBJ1-1, with D hard to call. The germline V gene has CDR1 SGHAT and CDR2 FQNNGV. This CDR3 is 15 amino acids long. Trimming removed 1 base from V and 1 base from J, with 10 bases in between. CDR3 sequence reads: CASSLVAPQNTEAFF. CDR3 DNA: TGTGCCAGCAGCTTAGTGGCGCCCCAGAACACTGAAGCTTTCTTT.

This clonotype has a handful of counts. The J gene is TRBJ1-3, the V gene TRBV7-9; unclear D gene. The V gene lost 1 base and the J gene lost 0 bases, with 10 bases spanning the gap. Per the germline V gene, CDR1 is SEHNR and CDR2 is FQNEAQ (reference sequence). The CDR3 length is 16 residues. The CDR3 here is CASSLGSRRSGNTIYF. Written as DNA, the CDR3 is TGTGCCAGCAGCTTAGGTTCCAGACGCTCTGGAAACACCATATATTTT.

This clonotype was observed a handful of times. The gene calls are TRBV10-2 and TRBJ2-7; D is uncertain. Trimming pared 2 bases from V and 3 bases from J, leaving 8 bases between. There are 13 residues in the CDR3. The germline gives CDR1 WSHSY, CDR2 SAAADI. The CDR3: CASSEPLDYEQYF. The CDR3 bases are TGCGCCAGCAGTGAGCCCCTCGACTACGAGCAGTACTTC.

In DNA, the CDR3 is TGTGCCAGCAGCCCGGGACTAGCCACCTCATTCGCAGATACGCAGTATTTT. It encodes CASSPGLATSFADTQYF. The chain couples TRBV5-8 to TRBJ2-3; 9 positions agree with TRBD2. CDR1 and CDR2 from the germline V gene are SGHTS and YDEGEE. Unmatched junction bases numbered 13, after V lost 4 bases and J lost 4 bases. This CDR3 is 17 amino acids long.

This clonotype has a handful of counts. The rearrangement joins TRBV29-1 to TRBJ2-2; the match to TRBD1 covers 7 bases. Germline loops: CDR1 SQVTM, CDR2 ANQGSEA. This CDR3 has 16 residues. V lost 5 bases, J lost 5 bases, and 14 bases stayed unmatched. The CDR3 reads CSVNPHRGPRTGELFF. CDR3 nucleotides: TGCAGCGTTAACCCCCACAGGGGTCCGCGAACCGGGGAGCTGTTTTTT.